The present T cell receptor beta chain was sequenced within a study of somatic mutations in cytotoxic T cells in rheumatoid arthritis. Study findings and constraints: More than 20% of CD8+ cells belonged to the largest clone in about an eighth of the roughly 65 patients.

Profiled with immunoSEQ multiplex PCR; TCRdb holds only in-frame clones, not every one. The table records 3,000 to 4,500 clones, approximately 80% of them present only once. V lost 2 bases and J 3 bases, leaving 11 bases between the germline ends. The germline V gene encodes CDR1 GTSNPN and CDR2 SVGIG (reference sequence). This CDR3 spans 13 amino acids. Details on this clone: The antigen is undetermined.

Sequencing was performed on CD8+ T cells sorted from blood. This chain links TRBV30 with TRBJ2-7; D call uncertain. The TCR originated in a man aged 35 to 55 with rheumatoid arthritis. The CDR3, as DNA: TGTGCCTGGAGTTACGGCCCGGGCTACGAGCAGTACTTC. Protein: CAWSYGPGYEQYF.